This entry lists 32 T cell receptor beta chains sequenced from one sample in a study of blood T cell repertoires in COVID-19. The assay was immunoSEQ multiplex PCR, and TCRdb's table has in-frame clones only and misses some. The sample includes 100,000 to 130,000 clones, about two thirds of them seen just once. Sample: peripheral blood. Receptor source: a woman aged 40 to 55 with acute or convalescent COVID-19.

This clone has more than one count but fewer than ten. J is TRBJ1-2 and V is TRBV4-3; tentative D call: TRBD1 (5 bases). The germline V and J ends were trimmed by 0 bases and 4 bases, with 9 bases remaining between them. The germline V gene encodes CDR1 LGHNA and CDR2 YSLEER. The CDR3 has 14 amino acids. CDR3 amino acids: CASSQDQGSYGYTF. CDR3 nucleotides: TGCGCCAGCAGCCAAGACCAGGGTTCCTATGGCTACACCTTC.

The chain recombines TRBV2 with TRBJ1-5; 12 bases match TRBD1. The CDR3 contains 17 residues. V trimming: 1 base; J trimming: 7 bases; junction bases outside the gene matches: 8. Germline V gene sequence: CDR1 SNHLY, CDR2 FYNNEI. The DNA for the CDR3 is TGTGCCAGCAGTGAAGAGGGACAGGGGGCCTTTCGGCAGCCCCAGCATTTT. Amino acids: CASSEEGQGAFRQPQHF.

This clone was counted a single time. The CDR3: CASSADRDLNSPLHF. The CDR3 bases are TGTGCCAGCAGCGCAGACAGGGACTTGAATTCACCCCTCCACTTT. This chain links TRBV7-2 with TRBJ1-6, with 7 bases matching TRBD1. Germline-derived CDR1 and CDR2 are SGHTA and FQGNSA. This CDR3 comprises 15 residues. V lost 5 bases, J lost 7 bases, and 8 bases stayed unmatched.

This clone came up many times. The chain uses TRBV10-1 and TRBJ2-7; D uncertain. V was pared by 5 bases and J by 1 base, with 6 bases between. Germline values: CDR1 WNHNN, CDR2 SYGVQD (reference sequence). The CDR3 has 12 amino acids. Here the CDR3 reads CASSPYSYEQYF. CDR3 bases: TGCGCCAGCAGTCCCTATTCCTACGAGCAGTACTTC.

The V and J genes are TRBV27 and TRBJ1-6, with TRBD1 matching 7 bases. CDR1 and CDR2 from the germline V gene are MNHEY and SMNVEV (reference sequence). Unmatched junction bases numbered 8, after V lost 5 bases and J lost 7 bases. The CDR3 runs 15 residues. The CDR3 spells CASSLSGTVNSPLHF. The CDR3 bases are TGTGCCAGCAGTCTGTCCGGGACAGTAAATTCACCCCTCCACTTT.

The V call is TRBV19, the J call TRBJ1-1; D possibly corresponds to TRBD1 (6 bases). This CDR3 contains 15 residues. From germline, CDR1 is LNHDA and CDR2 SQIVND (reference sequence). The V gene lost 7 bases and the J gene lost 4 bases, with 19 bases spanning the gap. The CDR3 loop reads CASKGIQGVGTEAFF. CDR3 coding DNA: TGTGCCAGTAAGGGTATACAGGGAGTTGGCACTGAAGCTTTCTTT.

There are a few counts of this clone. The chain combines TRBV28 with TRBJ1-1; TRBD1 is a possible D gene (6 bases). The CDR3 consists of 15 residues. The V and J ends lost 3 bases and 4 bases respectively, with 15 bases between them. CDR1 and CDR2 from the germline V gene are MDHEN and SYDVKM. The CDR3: CASSFGIQGLTEAFF. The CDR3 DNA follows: TGTGCCAGCAGTTTTGGGATACAGGGTCTCACTGAAGCTTTCTTT.

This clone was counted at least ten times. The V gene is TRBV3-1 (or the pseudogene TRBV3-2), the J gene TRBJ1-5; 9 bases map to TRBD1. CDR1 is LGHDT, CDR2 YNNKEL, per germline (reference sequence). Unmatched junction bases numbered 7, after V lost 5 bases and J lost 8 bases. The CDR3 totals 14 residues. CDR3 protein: CASSWTGDREPQHF. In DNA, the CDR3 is TGTGCCAGCAGCTGGACAGGGGATAGGGAGCCCCAGCATTTT.

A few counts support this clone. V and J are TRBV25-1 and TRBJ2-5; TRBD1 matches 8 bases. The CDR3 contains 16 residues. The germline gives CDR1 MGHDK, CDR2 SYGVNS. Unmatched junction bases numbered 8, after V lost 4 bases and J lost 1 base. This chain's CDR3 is CASSVLTGGIQETQYF. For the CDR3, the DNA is TGTGCCAGCAGTGTCCTCACAGGGGGTATCCAAGAGACCCAGTACTTC.

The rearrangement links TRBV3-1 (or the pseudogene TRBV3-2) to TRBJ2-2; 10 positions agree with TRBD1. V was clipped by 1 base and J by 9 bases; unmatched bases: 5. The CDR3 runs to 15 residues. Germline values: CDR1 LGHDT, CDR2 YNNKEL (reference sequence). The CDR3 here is CASSQGGQGTRELFF. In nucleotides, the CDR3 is TGTGCCAGCAGCCAAGGGGGACAGGGGACTAGGGAGCTGTTTTTT.

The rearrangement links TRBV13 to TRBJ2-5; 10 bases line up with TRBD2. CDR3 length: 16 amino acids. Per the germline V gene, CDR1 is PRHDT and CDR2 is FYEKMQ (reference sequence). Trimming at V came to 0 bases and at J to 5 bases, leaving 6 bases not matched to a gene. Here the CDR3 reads CASSLGGLAARETQYF. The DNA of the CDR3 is TGTGCCAGCAGCTTAGGAGGACTAGCGGCTCGGGAGACCCAGTACTTC.

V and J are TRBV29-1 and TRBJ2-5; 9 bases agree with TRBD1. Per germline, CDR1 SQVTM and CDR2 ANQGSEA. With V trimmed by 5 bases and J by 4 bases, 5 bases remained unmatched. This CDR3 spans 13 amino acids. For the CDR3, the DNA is TGCAGCGTTAACTCGGGACAGGGAGAGACCCAGTACTTC. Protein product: CSVNSGQGETQYF. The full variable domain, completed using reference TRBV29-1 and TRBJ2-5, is SAVISQKPSRDICQRGTSLTIQCQVDSQVTMMFWYRQQPGQSLTLIATANQGSEATYESGFVIDKFPISRPNLTFSTLTVSNMSPEDSSIYLCSVNSGQGETQYFGPGTRLLVL.

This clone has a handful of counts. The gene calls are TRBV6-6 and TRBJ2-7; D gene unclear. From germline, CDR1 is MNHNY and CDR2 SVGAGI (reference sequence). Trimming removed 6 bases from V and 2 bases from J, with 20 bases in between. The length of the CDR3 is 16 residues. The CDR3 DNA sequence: TGTGCCAGCAGCTCCGCTTGGCAGATACAGACCTACGAGCAGTACTTC. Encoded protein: CASSSAWQIQTYEQYF.

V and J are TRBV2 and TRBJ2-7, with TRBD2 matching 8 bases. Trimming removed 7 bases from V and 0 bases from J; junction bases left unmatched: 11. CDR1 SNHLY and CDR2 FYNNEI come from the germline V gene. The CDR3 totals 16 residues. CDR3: CASTRGGLAVSYEQYF. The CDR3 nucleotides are TGTGCCAGCACTCGCGGGGGGCTAGCCGTCTCCTACGAGCAGTACTTC.

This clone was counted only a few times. CDR3 loop: CASSPQTGSGEAFF. Here the CDR3 DNA reads TGTGCCAGCTCACCACAGACAGGTTCCGGTGAAGCTTTCTTT. The chain recombines TRBV18 with TRBJ1-1, with TRBD1 as a possible D gene (6 bases). V was clipped by 1 base and J by 7 bases, with 13 bases between them. Germline V gene data show CDR1 as KGHSH and CDR2 as LQKENI. The CDR3 totals 14 residues. The full variable domain, its missing parts supplied by reference TRBV18 and TRBJ1-1, is NAGVMQNPRHLVRRRGQEARLRCSPMKGHSHVYWYRQLPEEGLKFMVYLQKENIIDESGMPKERFSAEFPKEGPSILRIQQVVRGDSAAYFCASSPQTGSGEAFFGQGTRLTVV.

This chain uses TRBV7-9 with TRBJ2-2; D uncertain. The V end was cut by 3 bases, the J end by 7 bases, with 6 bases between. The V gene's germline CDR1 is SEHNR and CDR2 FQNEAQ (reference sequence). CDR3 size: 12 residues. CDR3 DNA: TGTGCCAGCAGCTTTGTTAACGGGGAGCTGTTTTTT. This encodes CASSFVNGELFF.

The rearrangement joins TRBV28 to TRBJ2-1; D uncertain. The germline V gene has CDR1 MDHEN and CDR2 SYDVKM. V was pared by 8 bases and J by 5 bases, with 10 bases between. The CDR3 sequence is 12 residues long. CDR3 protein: CASLQYDNEQFF. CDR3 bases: TGTGCCAGCTTACAATACGACAATGAGCAGTTCTTC.

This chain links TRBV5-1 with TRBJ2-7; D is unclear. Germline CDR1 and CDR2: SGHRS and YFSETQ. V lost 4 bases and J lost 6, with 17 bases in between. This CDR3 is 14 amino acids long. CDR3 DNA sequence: TGCGCCAGCAGCCCCAGCGCGGAGATGGGCGAGCAGTACTTC. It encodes CASSPSAEMGEQYF. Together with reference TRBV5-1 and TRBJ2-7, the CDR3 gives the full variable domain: KAGVTQTPRYLIKTRGQQVTLSCSPISGHRSVSWYQQTPGQGLQFLFEYFSETQRNKGNFPGRFSGRQFSNSRSEMNVSTLELGDSALYLCASSPSAEMGEQYFGPGTRLTVT.

The CDR3: CASSPGAGRGGLSEQFF. The CDR3 DNA reads as TGTGCCAGCAGTCCGGGGGCGGGGCGGGGGGGCTTAAGTGAGCAGTTCTTC. The rearrangement uses TRBV27 and TRBJ2-1, with 9 bases aligning to TRBD2. Germline V lookup: CDR1 MNHEY, CDR2 SMNVEV (reference sequence). Losses at the gene ends were 5 bases for V and 9 bases for J; bases not matched to a gene: 17. This CDR3 is built from 17 residues.

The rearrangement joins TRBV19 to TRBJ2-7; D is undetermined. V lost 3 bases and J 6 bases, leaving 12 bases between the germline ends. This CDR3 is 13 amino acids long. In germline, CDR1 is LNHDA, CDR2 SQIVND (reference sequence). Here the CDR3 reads CASSIGLLGEQYF. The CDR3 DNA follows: TGTGCCAGTAGTATTGGGCTATTGGGCGAGCAGTACTTC.

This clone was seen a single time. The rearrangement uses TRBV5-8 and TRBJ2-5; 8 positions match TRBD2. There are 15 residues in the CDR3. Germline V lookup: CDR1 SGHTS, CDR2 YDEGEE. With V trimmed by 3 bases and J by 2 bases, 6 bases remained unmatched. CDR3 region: CASSSRLASQETQYF. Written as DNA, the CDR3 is TGTGCCAGCAGCTCGAGACTAGCGTCACAAGAGACCCAGTACTTC.

CDR3 sequence reads: CASSPAGGRGNEQFF. The CDR3 nucleotides read TGTGCCAGCAGTCCAGCGGGGGGGCGTGGCAATGAGCAGTTCTTC. The rearrangement uses TRBV6-2 or TRBV6-3 and TRBJ2-1; TRBD2 aligns across 10 bases. The length of the CDR3 is 15 residues. J was trimmed by 6 bases and V by 5 bases; bases with no gene match: 7. Germline-derived CDR1 and CDR2 are MNHEY and SVGEGT.

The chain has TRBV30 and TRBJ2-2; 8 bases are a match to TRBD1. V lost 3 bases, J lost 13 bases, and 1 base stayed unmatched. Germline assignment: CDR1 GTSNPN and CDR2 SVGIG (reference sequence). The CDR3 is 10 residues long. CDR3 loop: CAWSGQGLFF. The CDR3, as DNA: TGTGCCTGGAGCGGACAGGGGCTGTTTTTT. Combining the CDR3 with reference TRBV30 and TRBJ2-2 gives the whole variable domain SQTIHQWPATLVQPVGSPLSLECTVEGTSNPNLYWYRQAAGRGLQLLFYSVGIGQISSEVPQNLSASRPQDRQFILSSKKLLLSDSGFYLCAWSGQGLFFGEGSRLTVL.

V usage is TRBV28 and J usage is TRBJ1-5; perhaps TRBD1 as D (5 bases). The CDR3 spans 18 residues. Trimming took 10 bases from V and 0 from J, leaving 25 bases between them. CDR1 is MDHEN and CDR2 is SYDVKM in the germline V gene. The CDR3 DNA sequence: TGTGCCATCCGATCTCCAGGGTCCTATCCTTCTAGCAATCAGCCCCAGCATTTT. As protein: CAIRSPGSYPSSNQPQHF.

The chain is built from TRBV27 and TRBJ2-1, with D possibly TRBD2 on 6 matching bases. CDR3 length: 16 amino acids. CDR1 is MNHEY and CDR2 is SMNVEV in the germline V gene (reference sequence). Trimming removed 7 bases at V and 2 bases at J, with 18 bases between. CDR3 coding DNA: TGTGCCAGCACCAAGAGCGGGCCCTATACCTACAATGAGCAGTTCTTC. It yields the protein CASTKSGPYTYNEQFF.

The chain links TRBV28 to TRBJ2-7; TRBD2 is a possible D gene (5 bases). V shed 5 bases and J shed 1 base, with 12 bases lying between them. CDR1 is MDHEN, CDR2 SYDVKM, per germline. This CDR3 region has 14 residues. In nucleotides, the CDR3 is TGTGCCAGCAGTCCCCCCCGCGGGTCCTACGAGCAGTACTTC. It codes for CASSPPRGSYEQYF.

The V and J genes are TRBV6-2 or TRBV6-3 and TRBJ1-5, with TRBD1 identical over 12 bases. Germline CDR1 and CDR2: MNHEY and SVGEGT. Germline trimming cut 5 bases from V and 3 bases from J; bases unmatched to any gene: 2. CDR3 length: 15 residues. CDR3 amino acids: CASSGTGGSNQPQHF. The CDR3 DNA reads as TGTGCCAGCAGTGGGACAGGGGGCTCCAATCAGCCCCAGCATTTT.

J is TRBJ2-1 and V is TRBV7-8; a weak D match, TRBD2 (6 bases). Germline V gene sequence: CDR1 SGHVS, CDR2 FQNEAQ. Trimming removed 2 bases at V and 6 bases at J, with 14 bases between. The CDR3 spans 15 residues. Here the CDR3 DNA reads TGTGCCAGCAGCTTATTTGGGACTCCTCCCAATGAGCAGTTCTTC. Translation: CASSLFGTPPNEQFF.

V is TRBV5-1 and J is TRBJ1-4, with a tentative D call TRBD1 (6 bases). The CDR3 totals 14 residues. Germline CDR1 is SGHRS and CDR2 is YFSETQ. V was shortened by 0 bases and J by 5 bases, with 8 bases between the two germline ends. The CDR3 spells CASSLDRANEKLFF. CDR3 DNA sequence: TGCGCCAGCAGCTTGGACAGGGCAAATGAAAAACTGTTTTTT. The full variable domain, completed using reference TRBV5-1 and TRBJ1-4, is KAGVTQTPRYLIKTRGQQVTLSCSPISGHRSVSWYQQTPGQGLQFLFEYFSETQRNKGNFPGRFSGRQFSNSRSEMNVSTLELGDSALYLCASSLDRANEKLFFGSGTQLSVL.

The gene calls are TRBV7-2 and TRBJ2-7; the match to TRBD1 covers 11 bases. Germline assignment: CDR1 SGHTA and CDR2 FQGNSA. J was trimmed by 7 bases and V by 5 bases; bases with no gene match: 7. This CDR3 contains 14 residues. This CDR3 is CASSLGQGAWEQYF. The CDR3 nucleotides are TGTGCCAGCAGCCTCGGACAGGGGGCATGGGAGCAGTACTTC.

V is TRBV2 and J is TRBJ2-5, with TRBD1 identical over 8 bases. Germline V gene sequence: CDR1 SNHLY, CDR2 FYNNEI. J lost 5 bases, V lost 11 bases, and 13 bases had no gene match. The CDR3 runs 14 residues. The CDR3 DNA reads TGTGCCGGAGGACAGGGACGGATCCTGGAGACCCAGTACTTC. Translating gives CAGGQGRILETQYF.

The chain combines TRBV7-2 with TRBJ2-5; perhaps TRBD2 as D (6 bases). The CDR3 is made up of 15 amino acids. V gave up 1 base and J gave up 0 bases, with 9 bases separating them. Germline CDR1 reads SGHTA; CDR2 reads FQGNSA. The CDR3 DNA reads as TGTGCCAGCAGCTTAGTTCGGGGGAACCAAGAGACCCAGTACTTC. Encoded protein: CASSLVRGNQETQYF.